Below are 5 T cell receptor beta chains sequenced from a single sample in a study of blood T cells in healthy people across ages (dated by TCRdb to between 2014 and 2017). The library was obtained by 5' RACE. The sequencer listed for this sample is Illumina HiSeq 2500. A second PCR of about 6 to 12 cycles was run with a J-beta primer mix and a sample-barcoded 5' primer. Starting from the raw public reads, TCRdb applied fastp trimming at Q25, assembled clones with MiXCR and retained in-frame beta chains. Each entry is one CDR3 protein sequence, shown with its most common DNA and genes. The table for this sample lists about 1.5 million distinct CDR3 sequences; 42% of them were counted only once. More than 4% of the sample comes from the top ten. The specimen was blood. These receptors were obtained from a woman in her late teens or twenties in good health.

This clonotype was observed many times. The rearrangement uses TRBV4-1 and TRBJ2-5, with D hard to call. The CDR3 loop spans 13 amino acids. The V end lost 2 bases, the J end lost 5 bases, and 9 bases lay between the germline ends. Germline lookup yields CDR1 MGHRA and CDR2 YSYEKL. This CDR3 reads CASSQILLETQYF. The CDR3 bases are TGCGCCAGCAGCCAAATCCTTTTGGAGACCCAGTACTTC.

The chain joins TRBV28 to TRBJ2-5; 10 nucleotides agree with TRBD2. This CDR3 spans 15 amino acids. Germline loops: CDR1 MDHEN, CDR2 SYDVKM. The junction had 6 bases not matched to a gene; V was cut back by 4 bases and J by 4 bases. The DNA for the CDR3 is TGTGCCAGCAGTTCCAAGCGGGAGGGCCGAGAGACCCAGTACTTC. It yields the protein CASSSKREGRETQYF.

This rearrangement joins TRBV12-3 or TRBV12-4 to TRBJ1-5; D remains unclear. The length of the CDR3 is 14 residues. V lost 6 bases to trimming and J lost 3 bases, with 12 bases between them. The CDR3 nucleotides read TGTGCCAGCAGCCGTCCGGGGTTCAATCAGCCCCAGCATTTT. Protein: CASSRPGFNQPQHF.

This chain connects TRBV12-5 to TRBJ2-1, with D perhaps TRBD2 (6 bases). Germline V gene lookup returns CDR1 LGHNT and CDR2 FRNRAP. CDR3 length equals 12 residues. V was cut by 6 bases and J by 12 bases, with 15 bases left in between. The CDR3, as DNA: TGTGCTAGTGGCCCCGGGACTGTCGGGCAGTTCTTC. Its translation: CASGPGTVGQFF.

As for this clonotype: The junction shows a germline mismatch at one end, possibly a read error. This chain links TRBV5-1 with TRBJ1-1, with 8 bases aligning to TRBD1. The CDR3 length is 13 residues. CDR1 is SGHRS and CDR2 is YFSETQ in the germline V gene. CDR3 nucleotides: TGCGCCTGCAGCCTCGGACAGGGAAGACCAGCTTTCTTT. It yields the protein CACSLGQGRPAFF. The full variable domain, with the rest looked up from reference TRBV5-1 and TRBJ1-1, is KAGVTQTPRYLIKTRGQQVTLSCSPISGHRSVSWYQQTPGQGLQFLFEYFSETQRNKGNFPGRFSGRQFSNSRSEMNVSTLELGDSALYLCACSLGQGRPAFFGQGTRLTVV.